One T cell receptor (beta chain) is described in this entry. The data were obtained in a study of CD8 T cells in Susac syndrome. Healthy donors constituted the controls, which were matched for age and sex. Germline CDR1 and CDR2: MNHEY and SVGAGI. Trimming pared 0 bases from V and 4 bases from J, leaving 12 bases between. This CDR3 has 15 amino acids. It was with random hexamers that 0.5 to 1 ug RNA was reverse transcribed. In TCRdb, the immunoSEQ multiplex PCR reads were re-called with MiXCR into one record per CDR3 protein. Here the sample spans about 200,000 distinct CDR3 sequences, 95% being singletons.

Sequencing used CD4+ T cells from PBMCs. The genes are TRBV6-5 and TRBJ1-2; D might be TRBD1 (6 bases). This TCR was recovered from a human donor in good health. As DNA, the CDR3 is TGTGCCAGCAGTTACTCGAAGGGAGGGGGCTATGGCTACACCTTC. This codes for CASSYSKGGGYGYTF.